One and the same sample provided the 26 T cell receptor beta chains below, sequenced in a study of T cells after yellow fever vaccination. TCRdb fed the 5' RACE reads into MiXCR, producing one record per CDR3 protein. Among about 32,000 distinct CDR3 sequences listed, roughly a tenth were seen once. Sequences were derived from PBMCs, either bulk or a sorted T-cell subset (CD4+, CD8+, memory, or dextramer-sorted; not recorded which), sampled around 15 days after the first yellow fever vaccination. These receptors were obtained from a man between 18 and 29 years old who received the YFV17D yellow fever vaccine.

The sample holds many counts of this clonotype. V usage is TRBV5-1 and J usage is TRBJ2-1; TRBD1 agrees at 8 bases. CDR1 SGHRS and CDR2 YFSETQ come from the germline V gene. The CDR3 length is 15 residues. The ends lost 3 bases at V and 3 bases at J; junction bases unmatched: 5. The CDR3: CASSSWTGYYNEQFF. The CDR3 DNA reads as TGCGCCAGCAGCTCCTGGACAGGGTACTACAATGAGCAGTTCTTC.

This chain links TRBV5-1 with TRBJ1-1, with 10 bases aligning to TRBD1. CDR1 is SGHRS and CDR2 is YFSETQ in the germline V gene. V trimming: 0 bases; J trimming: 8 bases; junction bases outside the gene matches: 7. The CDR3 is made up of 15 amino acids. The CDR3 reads CASSLEGQGYEEAFF. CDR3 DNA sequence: TGCGCCAGCAGCTTGGAGGGACAGGGGTATGAGGAAGCTTTCTTT.

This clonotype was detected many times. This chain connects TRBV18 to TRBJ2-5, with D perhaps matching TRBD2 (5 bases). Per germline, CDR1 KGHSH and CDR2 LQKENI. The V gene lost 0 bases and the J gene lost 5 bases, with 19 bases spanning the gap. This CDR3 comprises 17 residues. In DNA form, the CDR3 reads TGTGCCAGCTCACCACCAGGATGGGAGCATCATCGGGAGACCCAGTACTTC. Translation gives CASSPPGWEHHRETQYF.

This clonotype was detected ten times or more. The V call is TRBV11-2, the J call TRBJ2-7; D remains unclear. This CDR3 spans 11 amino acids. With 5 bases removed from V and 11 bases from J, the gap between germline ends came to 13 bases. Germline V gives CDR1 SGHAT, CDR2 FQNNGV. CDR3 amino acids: CASSLHEREYF. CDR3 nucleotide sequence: TGTGCCAGCAGCCTACACGAACGAGAGTACTTC.

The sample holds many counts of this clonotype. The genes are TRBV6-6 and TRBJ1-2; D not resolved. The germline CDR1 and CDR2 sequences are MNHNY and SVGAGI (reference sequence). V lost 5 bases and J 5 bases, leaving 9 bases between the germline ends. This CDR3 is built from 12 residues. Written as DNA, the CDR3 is TGTGCCAGCAGTACCCGGGAATATGGCTACACCTTC. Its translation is CASSTREYGYTF.

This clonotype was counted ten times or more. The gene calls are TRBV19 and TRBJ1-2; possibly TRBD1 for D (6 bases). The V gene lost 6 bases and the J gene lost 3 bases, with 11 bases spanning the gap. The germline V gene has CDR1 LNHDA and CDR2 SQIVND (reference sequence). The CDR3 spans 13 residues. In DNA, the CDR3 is TGTGCCAGTAGGCACAGGGACTACTATGGCTACACCTTC. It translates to CASRHRDYYGYTF.

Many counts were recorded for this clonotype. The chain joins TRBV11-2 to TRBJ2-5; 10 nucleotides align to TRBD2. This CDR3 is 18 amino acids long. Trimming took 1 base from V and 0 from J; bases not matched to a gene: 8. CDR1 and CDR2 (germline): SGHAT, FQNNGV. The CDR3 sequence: CASSLGWGAGGNQETQYF. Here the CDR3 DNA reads TGTGCCAGCAGCTTAGGGTGGGGAGCGGGGGGGAACCAAGAGACCCAGTACTTC.

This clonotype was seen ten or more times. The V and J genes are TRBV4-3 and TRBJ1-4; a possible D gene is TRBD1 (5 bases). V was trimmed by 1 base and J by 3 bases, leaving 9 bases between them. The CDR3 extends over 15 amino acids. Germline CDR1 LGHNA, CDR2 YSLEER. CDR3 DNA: TGCGCCAGCAGCCAAGGGGGGGGTTCTAATGAAAAACTGTTTTTT. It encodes CASSQGGGSNEKLFF.

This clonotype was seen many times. CDR3 in DNA: TGTGCCAGCAGCCCAGGGGGCTACGAGCAGTACGTC. It translates to CASSPGGYEQYV. J is TRBJ2-7 and V is TRBV6-6; 7 nucleotides line up with TRBD1. Germline V gene lookup returns CDR1 MNHNY and CDR2 SVGAGI (reference sequence). This CDR3 is 12 amino acids long. V shed 6 bases, J shed 3 bases, and the junction held 2 bases outside the gene matches.

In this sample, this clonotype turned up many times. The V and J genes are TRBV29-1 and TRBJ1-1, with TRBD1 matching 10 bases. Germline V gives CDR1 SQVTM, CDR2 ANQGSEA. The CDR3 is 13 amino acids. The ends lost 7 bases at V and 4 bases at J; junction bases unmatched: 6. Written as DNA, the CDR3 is TGCAGCGCAGGACAGGGGGTAGCCACTGAAGCTTTCTTT. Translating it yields CSAGQGVATEAFF. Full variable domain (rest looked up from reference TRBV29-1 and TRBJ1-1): SAVISQKPSRDICQRGTSLTIQCQVDSQVTMMFWYRQQPGQSLTLIATANQGSEATYESGFVIDKFPISRPNLTFSTLTVSNMSPEDSSIYLCSAGQGVATEAFFGQGTRLTVV.

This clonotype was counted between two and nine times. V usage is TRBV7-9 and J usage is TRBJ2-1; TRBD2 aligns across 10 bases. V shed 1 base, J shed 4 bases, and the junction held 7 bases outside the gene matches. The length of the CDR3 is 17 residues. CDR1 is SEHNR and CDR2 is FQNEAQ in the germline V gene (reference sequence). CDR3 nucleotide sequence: TGTGCCAGCAGCTTAGGAGTTTCTAGCGGGGGATACAATGAGCAGTTCTTC. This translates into CASSLGVSSGGYNEQFF.

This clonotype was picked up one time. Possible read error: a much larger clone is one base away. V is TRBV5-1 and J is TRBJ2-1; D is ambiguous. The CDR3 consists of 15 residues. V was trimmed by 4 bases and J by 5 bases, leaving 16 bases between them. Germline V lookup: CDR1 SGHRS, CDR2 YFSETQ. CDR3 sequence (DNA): TGCGCCAGCAGCCTGCTAACCAAAAAGAACAATGAGCAGTTCTTC. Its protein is CASSLLTKKNNEQFF.

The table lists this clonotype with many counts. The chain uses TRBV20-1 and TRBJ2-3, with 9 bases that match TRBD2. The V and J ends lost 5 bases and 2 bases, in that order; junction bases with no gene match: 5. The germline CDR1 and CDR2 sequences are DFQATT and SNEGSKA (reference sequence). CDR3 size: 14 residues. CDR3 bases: TGCAGTGCTGGGCGGGGGGGAGACACAGATACGCAGTATTTT. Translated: CSAGRGGDTDTQYF.

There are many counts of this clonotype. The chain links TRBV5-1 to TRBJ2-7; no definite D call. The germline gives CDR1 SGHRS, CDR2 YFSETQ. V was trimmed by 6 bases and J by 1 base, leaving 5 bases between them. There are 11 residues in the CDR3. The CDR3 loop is CASTYSYEQYV. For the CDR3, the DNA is TGCGCCAGCACTTATTCCTACGAGCAGTACGTC.

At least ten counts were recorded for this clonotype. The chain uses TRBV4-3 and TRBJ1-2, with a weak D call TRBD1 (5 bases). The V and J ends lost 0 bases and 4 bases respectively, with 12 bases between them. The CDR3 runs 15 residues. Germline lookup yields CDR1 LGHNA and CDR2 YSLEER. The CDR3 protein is CASSQETGTAYGYTF. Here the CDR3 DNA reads TGCGCCAGCAGCCAAGAAACCGGGACTGCCTATGGCTACACCTTC.

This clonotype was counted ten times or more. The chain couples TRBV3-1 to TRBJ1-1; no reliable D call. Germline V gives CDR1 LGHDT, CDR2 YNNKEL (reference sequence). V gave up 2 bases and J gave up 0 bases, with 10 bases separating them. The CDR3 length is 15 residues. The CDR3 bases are TGTGCCAGCAGCCAACACGGGGTCGTGAACACTGAAGCTTTCTTT. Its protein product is CASSQHGVVNTEAFF.

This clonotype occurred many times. CDR3: CASSGTGTFDEKLFF. In nucleotides, the CDR3 is TGCGCCAGCAGCGGAACCGGGACTTTTGATGAAAAACTGTTTTTT. V usage is TRBV5-1 and J usage is TRBJ1-4; weak D call: TRBD1 (5 bases). The germline CDR1 and CDR2 sequences are SGHRS and YFSETQ. The CDR3 extends over 15 amino acids. V lost 4 bases and J lost 6, with 16 bases in between. Drawing the rest from reference TRBV5-1 and TRBJ1-4, the complete variable domain is KAGVTQTPRYLIKTRGQQVTLSCSPISGHRSVSWYQQTPGQGLQFLFEYFSETQRNKGNFPGRFSGRQFSNSRSEMNVSTLELGDSALYLCASSGTGTFDEKLFFGSGTQLSVL.

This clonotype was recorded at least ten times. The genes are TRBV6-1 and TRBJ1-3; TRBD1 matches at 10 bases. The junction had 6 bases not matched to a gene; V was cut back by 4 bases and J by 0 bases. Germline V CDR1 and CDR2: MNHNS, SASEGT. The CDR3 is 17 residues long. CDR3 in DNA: TGTGCCAGCAGTGCGTCCCGACAGGGGGCCTCTGGAAACACCATATATTTT. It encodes CASSASRQGASGNTIYF.

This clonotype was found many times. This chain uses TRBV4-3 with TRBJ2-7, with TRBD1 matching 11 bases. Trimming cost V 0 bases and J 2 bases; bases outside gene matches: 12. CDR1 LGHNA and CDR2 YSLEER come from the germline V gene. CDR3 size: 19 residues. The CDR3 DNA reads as TGCGCCAGCAGCCAAGATACCCGCCGGACAGGGGGCGTCCCCTACGAGCAGTACTTC. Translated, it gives CASSQDTRRTGGVPYEQYF.

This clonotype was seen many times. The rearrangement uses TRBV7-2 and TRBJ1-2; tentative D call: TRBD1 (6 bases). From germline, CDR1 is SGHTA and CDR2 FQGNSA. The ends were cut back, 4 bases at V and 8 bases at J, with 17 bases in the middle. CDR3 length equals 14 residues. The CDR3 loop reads CASSSFWGQEGYTF. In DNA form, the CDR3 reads TGTGCCAGCAGCTCCTTCTGGGGGCAGGAAGGCTACACCTTC.

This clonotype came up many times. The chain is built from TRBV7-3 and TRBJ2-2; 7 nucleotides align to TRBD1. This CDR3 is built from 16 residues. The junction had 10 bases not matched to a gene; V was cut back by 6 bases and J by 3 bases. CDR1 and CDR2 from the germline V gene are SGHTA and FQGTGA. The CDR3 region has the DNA TGTGCCAGCAGTCACCGACAGGGACCAGACACCGGGGAGCTGTTTTTT. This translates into CASSHRQGPDTGELFF.

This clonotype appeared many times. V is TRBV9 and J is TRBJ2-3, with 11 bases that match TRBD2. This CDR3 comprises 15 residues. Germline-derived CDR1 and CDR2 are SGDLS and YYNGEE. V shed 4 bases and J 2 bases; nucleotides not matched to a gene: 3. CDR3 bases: TGTGCCAGCAGCTTTAGCGGGGGGGCCACAGATACGCAGTATTTT. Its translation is CASSFSGGATDTQYF. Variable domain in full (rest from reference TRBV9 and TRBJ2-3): DSGVTQTPKHLITATGQRVTLRCSPRSGDLSVYWYQQSLDQGLQFLIQYYNGEERAKGNILERFSAQQFPDLHSELNLSSLELGDSALYFCASSFSGGATDTQYFGPGTRLTVL.

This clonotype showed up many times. CDR3 amino acids: CASSVVETPGHLRGNTIYF. The CDR3 bases are TGTGCCAGCAGCGTAGTCGAGACCCCGGGACACCTCCGAGGAAACACCATATATTTT. The chain couples TRBV9 to TRBJ1-3, with D maybe TRBD1 (6 bases). Germline assignment: CDR1 SGDLS and CDR2 YYNGEE. The CDR3 sequence is 19 residues long. Trimming took off 0 bases at V and 4 bases at J, with 23 bases between the two ends.

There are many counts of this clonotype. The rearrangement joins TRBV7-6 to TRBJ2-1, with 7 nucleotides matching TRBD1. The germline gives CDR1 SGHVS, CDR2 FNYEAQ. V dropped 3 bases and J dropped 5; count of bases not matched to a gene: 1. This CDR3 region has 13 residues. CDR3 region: CASSFGQDNEQFF. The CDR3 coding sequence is TGTGCCAGCAGCTTTGGACAGGACAATGAGCAGTTCTTC.

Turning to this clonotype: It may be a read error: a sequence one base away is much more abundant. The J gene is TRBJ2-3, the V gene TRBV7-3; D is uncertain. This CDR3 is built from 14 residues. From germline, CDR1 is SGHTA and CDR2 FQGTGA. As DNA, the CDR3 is TGTGCCAGCAGCCCGAACCAAGGCGCAGATACGGAGTATTTT. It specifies CASSPNQGADTEYF.

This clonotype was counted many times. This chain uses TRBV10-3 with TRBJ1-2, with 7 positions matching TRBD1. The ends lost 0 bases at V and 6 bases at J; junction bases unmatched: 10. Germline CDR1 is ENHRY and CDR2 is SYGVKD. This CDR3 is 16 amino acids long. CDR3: CAISESYLRQGDGYTF. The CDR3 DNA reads TGTGCCATCAGTGAGTCGTACCTCAGACAGGGCGATGGCTACACCTTC.